This TCR beta chain appears in the sequencing data of a study of graft-versus-host responses after intestinal transplantation. The data were produced by immunoSEQ multiplex PCR, yet TCRdb's version contains in-frame clones alone and is incomplete. Among roughly 97,000 clones listed, 75% to 95% were seen once. This specimen consisted of PBMCs, obtained roughly 410 days after intestinal transplant. The TCR sequence derives from a human patient who received an intestinal transplant, so some T cells may come from the graft donor.

The CDR3 reads CASSSARSSSTDTQYF. The CDR3, as DNA: TGCGCCAGCAGCTCGGCTCGTTCCTCTAGCACAGATACGCAGTATTTT. This rearrangement joins TRBV5-1 to TRBJ2-3; no clear D gene. In germline, CDR1 is SGHRS, CDR2 YFSETQ. The CDR3 loop spans 16 amino acids. The V end lost 3 bases, the J end lost 0 bases, and 14 bases lay between the germline ends.